The rows below give T cell receptor beta chains drawn from one sample of a study of identical twins. TCRdb re-called the 5' RACE reads through MiXCR, storing one row per CDR3 protein. Of about 530,000 distinct CDR3 sequences detected, around 22% appear once; the ten largest clones hold approximately 0.48%. The same specimen was also included in a second study, on yellow fever vaccine responses in identical twins.

The sample comprised CD4+ T cells sorted from blood. These receptors came from a young woman in good health. CDR3s include the opening cysteine and the closing phenylalanine or tryptophan. D genes are given only for firm matches. Some rows have no size entry. The others give once, few or many, or a class for an expanded clone.

clone_size	v_call	d_call	j_call	cdr3_aa	cdr3_nt
.	TRBV15	TRBD1	TRBJ2-1	CATSPRTGGGGEQFF	TGTGCCACCAGCCCACGGACAGGGGGAGGAGGTGAGCAGTTCTTC
.	TRBV24-1	.	TRBJ2-5	CATRFWGGRPEETQYF	TGTGCCACCAGATTTTGGGGTGGCAGACCGGAAGAGACCCAGTACTTC
once	TRBV12-3/TRBV12-4	.	TRBJ1-1	CASNTGTSEAFF	TGTGCCAGCAACACCGGGACATCTGAAGCTTTCTTT
few	TRBV5-6	TRBD1	TRBJ2-2	CASSLGPGTGMNSGELFF	TGTGCCAGCAGCTTGGGACCCGGGACAGGGATGAACAGCGGGGAGCTGTTTTTT
.	TRBV7-6	TRBD2	TRBJ2-3	CASSLVGSGVTDTQYF	TGTGCCAGCAGCTTAGTTGGTAGCGGGGTCACAGATACGCAGTATTTT
.	TRBV3-1	TRBD2	TRBJ2-5	CASSRLAGISWETQYF	TGTGCCAGCAGCCGACTAGCGGGGATATCATGGGAGACCCAGTACTTC
.	TRBV5-1	TRBD1	TRBJ2-5	CASSQGVLQETQYF	TGCGCCAGCTCCCAGGGGGTGCTCCAAGAGACCCAGTACTTC
few	TRBV7-9	.	TRBJ1-6	CASSSGTINSPLHF	TGTGCCAGCAGCTCCGGGACGATTAATTCACCCCTCCACTTT
few	TRBV2	TRBD1	TRBJ2-7	CASSSPRDRGTYEQYF	TGTGCCAGCAGTTCCCCCCGGGACAGGGGCACGTACGAGCAGTACTTC
few	TRBV20-1	TRBD2	TRBJ2-1	CSARDLGRGNNEQFF	TGCAGTGCTAGAGACCTGGGGAGGGGTAACAATGAGCAGTTCTTC
few	TRBV20-1	TRBD2	TRBJ2-1	CSARPGTSGYNEQFF	TGCAGTGCTAGACCGGGGACTAGCGGTTACAATGAGCAGTTCTTC
.	TRBV19	TRBD2	TRBJ2-5	CASSPSGGTVETQYF	TGTGCCAGTAGTCCATCGGGAGGCACTGTAGAGACCCAGTACTTC
medium-sized	TRBV5-1	.	TRBJ1-5	CASSLTADQPQHF	TGCGCCAGCAGCTTGACTGCCGATCAGCCCCAGCATTTT
.	TRBV24-1	.	TRBJ1-2	CATSVSGDYGYTF	TGTGCCACCAGTGTGTCAGGGGACTATGGCTACACCTTC
.	TRBV18	TRBD1	TRBJ2-1	CASSPPWTGNNEQFF	TGTGCCAGCTCACCACCCTGGACAGGAAACAATGAGCAGTTCTTC
few	TRBV20-1	TRBD2	TRBJ2-3	CSARSPGGTNTDTQYF	TGCAGTGCTAGATCGCCGGGAGGGACAAACACAGATACGCAGTATTTT
few	TRBV6-1	.	TRBJ1-5	CASSEAPGQPQHF	TGTGCCAGCAGTGAAGCGCCCGGACAGCCCCAGCATTTT
.	TRBV7-2	TRBD2	TRBJ2-7	CASSPGGVGYEQYF	TGTGCCAGCAGCCCCGGGGGGGTCGGCTACGAGCAGTACTTC
few	TRBV14	.	TRBJ2-5	CASSQGLPRETQYF	TGTGCCAGCAGCCAAGGACTGCCCAGGGAGACCCAGTACTTC
few	TRBV2	TRBD2	TRBJ2-2	CARRTSGSYGGELFF	TGTGCCAGACGGACTAGCGGGAGTTATGGCGGGGAGCTGTTTTTT
many	TRBV7-9	TRBD2	TRBJ2-2	CASSFRAGGGTGELFF	TGTGCCAGCAGCTTCCGAGCGGGAGGTGGCACCGGGGAGCTGTTTTTT
.	TRBV10-3	.	TRBJ1-2	CAISESPAARYHGYTF	TGTGCCATCAGTGAGTCCCCAGCCGCTCGGTATCATGGCTACACCTTC
.	TRBV12-3/TRBV12-4	TRBD2	TRBJ2-3	CASRPGPAGLTDTQYF	TGTGCCAGCCGCCCGGGCCCAGCGGGACTGACAGATACGCAGTATTTT